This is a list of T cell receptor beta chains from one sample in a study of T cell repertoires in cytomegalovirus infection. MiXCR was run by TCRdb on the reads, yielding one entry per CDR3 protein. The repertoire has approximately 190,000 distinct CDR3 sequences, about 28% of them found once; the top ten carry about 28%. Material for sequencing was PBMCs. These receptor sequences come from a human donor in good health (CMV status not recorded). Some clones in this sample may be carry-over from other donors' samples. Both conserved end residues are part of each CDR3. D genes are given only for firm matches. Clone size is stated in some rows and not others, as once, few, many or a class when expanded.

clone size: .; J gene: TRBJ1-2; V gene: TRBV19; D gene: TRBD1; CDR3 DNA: TGTGCCAGTAGTATTCGGACAGGACTTTATGGCTACACCTTC; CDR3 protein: CASSIRTGLYGYTF
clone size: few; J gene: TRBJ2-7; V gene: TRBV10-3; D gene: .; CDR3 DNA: TGTGCCACCCGGGGCGGTTCAAACTACGAGCAGTACTTC; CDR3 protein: CATRGGSNYEQYF
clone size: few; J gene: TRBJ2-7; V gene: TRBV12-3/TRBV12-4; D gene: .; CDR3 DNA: TGTGCCAGTAATGACGCGCTAGGAGAGCAGTACTTC; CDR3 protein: CASNDALGEQYF
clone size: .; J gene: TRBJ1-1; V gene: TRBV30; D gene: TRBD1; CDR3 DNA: TGTGCCTGGAGCCAGGACAGGTTCACTGAAGCTTTCTTT; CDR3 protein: CAWSQDRFTEAFF
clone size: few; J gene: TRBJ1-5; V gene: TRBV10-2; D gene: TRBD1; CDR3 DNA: TGCGCCAGCAGTGAGTCGGCCAGGGGGGATCAGCCCCAGCATTTT; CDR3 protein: CASSESARGDQPQHF
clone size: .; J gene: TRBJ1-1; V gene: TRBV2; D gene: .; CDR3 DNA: TGTGCCAGCAGTGAGAGGGTTACCACTGAAGCTTTCTTT; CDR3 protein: CASSERVTTEAFF
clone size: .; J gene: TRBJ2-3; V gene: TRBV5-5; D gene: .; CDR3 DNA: TGTGCCAGCACGGGTAGACAGGGCACAGATACGCAGTATTTT; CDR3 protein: CASTGRQGTDTQYF
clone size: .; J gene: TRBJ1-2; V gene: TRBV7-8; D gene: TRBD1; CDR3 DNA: TGTGCCAGCAGCTCACAGGGGGGAGTGAGCTATGGCTACACCTTC; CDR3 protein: CASSSQGGVSYGYTF
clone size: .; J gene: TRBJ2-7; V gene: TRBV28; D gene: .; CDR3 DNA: TGTGCCAGCAGTTTTGGGCTAGGGGAGCAGTACTTC; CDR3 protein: CASSFGLGEQYF
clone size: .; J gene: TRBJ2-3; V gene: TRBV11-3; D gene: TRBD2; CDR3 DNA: TGTGCCAGCAGCCCCGCGGGGGGGACGACAGATACGCAGTATTTT; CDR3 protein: CASSPAGGTTDTQYF
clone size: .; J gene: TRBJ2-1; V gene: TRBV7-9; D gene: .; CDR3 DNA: TGTGCCAGCAGCTCAACGGTCAATGAGCAGTTCTTC; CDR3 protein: CASSSTVNEQFF
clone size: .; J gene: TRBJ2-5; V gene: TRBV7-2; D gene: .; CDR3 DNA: TGTGCCAGCAGCTTAGACGGTCCTCAAGAGACCCAGTACTTC; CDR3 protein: CASSLDGPQETQYF
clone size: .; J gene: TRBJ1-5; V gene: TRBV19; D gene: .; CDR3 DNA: TGTGCCAGTTCTCTCGGGGAGGGCGGGCAGCCCCAGCATTTT; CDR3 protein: CASSLGEGGQPQHF
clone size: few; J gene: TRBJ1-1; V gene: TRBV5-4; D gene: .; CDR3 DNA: TGTGCCAGCAGTGTTATTGACAGGCCTCTCCTAGGGGACTTAGAAGCTTTCTTT; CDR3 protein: CASSVIDRPLLGDLEAFF
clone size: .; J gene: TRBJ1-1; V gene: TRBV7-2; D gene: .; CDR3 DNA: TGTGCCAGCAGCTTAGGCGGACCGTCGGGGGCTTTCTTT; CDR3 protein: CASSLGGPSGAFF
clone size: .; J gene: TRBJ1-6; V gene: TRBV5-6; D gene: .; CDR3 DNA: TGTGCCAGCAGCTTGCGGTTGGAGTCCCTCCACTTT; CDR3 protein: CASSLRLESLHF
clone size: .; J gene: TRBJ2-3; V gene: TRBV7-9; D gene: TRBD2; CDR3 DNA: TGTGCCAGCAGCTTCGTGGGACTAGCGGGGGGAAAAAGCACAGATACGCAGTATTTT; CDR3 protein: CASSFVGLAGGKSTDTQYF
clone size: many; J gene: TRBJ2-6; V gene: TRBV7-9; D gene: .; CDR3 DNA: TGTGCCAGCAGCCTTAACATCCACAGGATTAGCTCTGGGGCCAACGTCCTGACTTTC; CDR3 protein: CASSLNIHRISSGANVLTF
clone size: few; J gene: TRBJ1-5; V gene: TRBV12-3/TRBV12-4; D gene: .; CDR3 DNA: TGTGCCAGCAGCCGGGATTCCGGACAGCCCCAGCATTTT; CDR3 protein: CASSRDSGQPQHF